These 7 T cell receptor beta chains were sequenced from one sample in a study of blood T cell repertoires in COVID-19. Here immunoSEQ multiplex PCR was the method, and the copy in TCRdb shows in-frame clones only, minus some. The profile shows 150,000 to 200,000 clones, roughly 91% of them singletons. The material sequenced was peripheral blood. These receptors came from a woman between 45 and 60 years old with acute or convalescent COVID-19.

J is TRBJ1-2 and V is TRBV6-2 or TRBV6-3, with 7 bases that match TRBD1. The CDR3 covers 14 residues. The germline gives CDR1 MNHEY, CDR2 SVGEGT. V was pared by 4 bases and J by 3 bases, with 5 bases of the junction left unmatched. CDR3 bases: TGTGCCAGCAGTTCCACCACAGGGGACTATGGCTACACCTTC. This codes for CASSSTTGDYGYTF.

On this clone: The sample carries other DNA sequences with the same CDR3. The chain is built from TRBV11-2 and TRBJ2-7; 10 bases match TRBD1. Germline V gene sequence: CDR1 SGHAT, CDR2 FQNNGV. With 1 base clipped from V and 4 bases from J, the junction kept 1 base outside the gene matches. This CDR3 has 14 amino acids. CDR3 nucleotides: TGTGCCAGCAGCTTAGGACAGGGGGCATACGAGCAGTACTTC. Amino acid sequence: CASSLGQGAYEQYF.

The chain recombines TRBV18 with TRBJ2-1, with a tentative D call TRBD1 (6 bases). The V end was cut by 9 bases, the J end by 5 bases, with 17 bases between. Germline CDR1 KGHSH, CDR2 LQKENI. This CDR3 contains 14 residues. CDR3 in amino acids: CASQKTGSNNEQFF. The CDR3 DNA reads TGTGCCAGTCAAAAAACAGGGTCCAACAATGAGCAGTTCTTC.

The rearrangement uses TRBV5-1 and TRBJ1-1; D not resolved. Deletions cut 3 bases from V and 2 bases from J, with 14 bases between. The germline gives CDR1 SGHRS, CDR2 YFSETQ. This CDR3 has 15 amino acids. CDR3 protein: CASSSSGGTNTEAFF. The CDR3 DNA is TGCGCCAGCAGCTCGTCAGGTGGAACTAACACTGAAGCTTTCTTT.

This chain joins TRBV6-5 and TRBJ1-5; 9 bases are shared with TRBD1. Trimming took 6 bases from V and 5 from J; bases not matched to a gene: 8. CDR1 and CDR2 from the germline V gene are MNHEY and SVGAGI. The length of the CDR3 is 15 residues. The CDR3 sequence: CASSSGTGMDQPQHF. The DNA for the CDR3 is TGTGCCAGCAGCTCCGGGACAGGGATGGATCAGCCCCAGCATTTT.

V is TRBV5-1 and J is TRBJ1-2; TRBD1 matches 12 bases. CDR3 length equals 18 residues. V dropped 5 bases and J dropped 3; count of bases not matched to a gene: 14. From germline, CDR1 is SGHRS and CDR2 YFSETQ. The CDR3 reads CASRLALMGQGADYGYTF. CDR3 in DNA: TGCGCCAGCAGGCTGGCCCTGATGGGACAGGGGGCCGACTATGGCTACACCTTC.

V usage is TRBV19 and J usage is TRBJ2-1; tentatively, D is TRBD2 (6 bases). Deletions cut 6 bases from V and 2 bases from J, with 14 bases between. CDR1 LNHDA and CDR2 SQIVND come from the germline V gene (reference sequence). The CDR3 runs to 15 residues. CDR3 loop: CASSLGGSAYNEQFF. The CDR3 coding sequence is TGTGCCAGTAGCCTGGGGGGTAGCGCCTACAATGAGCAGTTCTTC.